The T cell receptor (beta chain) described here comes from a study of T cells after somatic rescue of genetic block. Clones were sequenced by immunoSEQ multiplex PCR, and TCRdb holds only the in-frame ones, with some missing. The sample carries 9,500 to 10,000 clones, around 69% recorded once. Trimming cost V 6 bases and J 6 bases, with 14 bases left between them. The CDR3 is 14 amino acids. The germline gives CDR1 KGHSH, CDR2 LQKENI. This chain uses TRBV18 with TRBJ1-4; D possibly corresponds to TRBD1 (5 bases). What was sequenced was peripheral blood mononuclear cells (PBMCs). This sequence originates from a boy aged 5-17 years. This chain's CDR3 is CASSPGAIDEKLFF. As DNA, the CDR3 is TGTGCCAGCTCTCCCGGGGCGATAGATGAAAAACTGTTTTTT.